This T cell receptor beta chain was identified in a study of response to subunit inactivated influenza vaccine. Study-level results: New T cells are recruited in small numbers by each seasonal influenza vaccination, according to the authors' suggestion.

This CDR3 comprises 17 residues. CDR1 and CDR2 from the germline V gene are MNHEY and SVGEGT. V lost 2 bases and J lost 0; bases outside the gene matches: 8. TCRdb redid the calling of the RT-PCR reads with MiXCR, one entry per CDR3 protein. This sample has fewer than 700,000 distinct CDR3 sequences; roughly 13% occur once, and the top ten carry around 12%. Many counts were recorded for this clonotype. The antigen is unknown. This clonotype was sampled from a man in his forties or fifties who received an inactivated influenza vaccine. The starting material was PBMCs from blood, obtained roughly 48 days after vaccination. The rearrangement links TRBV6-2 or TRBV6-3 to TRBJ2-7; TRBD1 agrees at 9 bases. The CDR3 coding sequence is TGTGCCAGCAGTTACATTGGACAGGGGAAGAGCTCCTACGAGCAGTACTTC. Protein sequence: CASSYIGQGKSSYEQYF.